This TCR beta chain derives from a study of T cell repertoires in cytomegalovirus infection. Germline values: CDR1 LNHDA, CDR2 SQIVND (reference sequence). The CDR3 runs to 14 residues. The table lists this clonotype with a few counts. A junction end diverges from the germline sequence, so it may reflect a read error. TCRdb reprocessed the reads with MiXCR, giving one entry per CDR3 protein. The profile shows 76,000 or so distinct CDR3 sequences, more than 3.5% of them singletons. The rearrangement links TRBV19 to TRBJ1-4; the D gene is possibly TRBD1 (6 bases). The sequenced sample consisted of PBMCs. The receptor was derived from a human donor in good health (CMV status not recorded). Some clones in this sample may be carry-over from other donors' samples. CDR3 coding DNA: TGTGCCAGTACCCACAGGGCAACTAATGAAAAACAGTTTTTT. It translates to CASTHRATNEKQFF.